Listed below are T cell receptor beta chains from one sample, sequenced in a study of monozygotic twins with inflammatory bowel disease. TCRdb reprocessed the 5' RACE reads and stores each CDR3 protein as one record, lacking DNA. This listing includes just over 300,000 distinct CDR3 sequences. Sample: blood. The origin of the receptors is a human donor with ulcerative colitis or Crohn's disease, or a healthy co-twin of an affected twin (not recorded which). Both conserved end residues are part of each CDR3.

cdr3_aa	v_call	j_call
CAIGRLVNEQFF	TRBV10-3	TRBJ2-1
CASSTSGGRGEQYF	TRBV9	TRBJ2-7
CASSQEEIAAETQYF	TRBV3-1	TRBJ2-5
CASSFGQQSTEAFF	TRBV7-3	TRBJ1-1
CASSLGLLQARNTEAFF	TRBV7-2	TRBJ1-1
CASRSDRMDQPQHF	TRBV7-9	TRBJ1-5
CASSLTNRGDEQYF	TRBV13	TRBJ2-7
CASSEAQDRDYNEQFF	TRBV6-1	TRBJ2-1
CATSDRNRDKGGYTF	TRBV24-1	TRBJ1-2
CASSLAEGTSLETQYF	TRBV5-1	TRBJ2-5
CATSRVVGYEQYF	TRBV15	TRBJ2-7
CASSPRDGSTYNEQFF	TRBV5-1	TRBJ2-1
CASSRQGYTGELFF	TRBV7-7	TRBJ2-2
CASSPQGVAGNTIYF	TRBV18	TRBJ1-3
CASSSTFATNEKLFF	TRBV7-2	TRBJ1-4
CASSLEWFEQGRKSGANVLTF	TRBV11-1	TRBJ2-6
CASSWTQGGFDNEQFF	TRBV5-1	TRBJ2-1
CASSLGMGQAIEAFF	TRBV5-1	TRBJ1-1
CASRLRTGGNQPQHF	TRBV6-5	TRBJ1-5
CASSQEEWVGPQHF	TRBV4-3	TRBJ1-5
CASSWVPGLVFGEQFF	TRBV7-9	TRBJ2-1
CASSLTSVSYEQYF	TRBV7-9	TRBJ2-7
CASGERTGDQPQHF	TRBV2	TRBJ1-5
CSDQPTGRETQYF	TRBV20-1	TRBJ2-5
CASSYPRGAEENTGELFF	TRBV7-4	TRBJ2-2
CASIRAGVRDTQYF	TRBV28	TRBJ2-3
CATSDSLGQGARDTQYF	TRBV24-1	TRBJ2-3
CASSGSPSSTDTQYF	TRBV5-1	TRBJ2-3
CASTTLASGEQDTGELFF	TRBV12-3/TRBV12-4	TRBJ2-2
CASRKRGARDTQYF	TRBV14	TRBJ2-3
CSVEDRTGTPYGYTF	TRBV29-1	TRBJ1-2
CASSESRANQETQYF	TRBV10-1	TRBJ2-5
CASSPEHASNQPQHF	TRBV5-6	TRBJ1-5
CASSVEGGSYNEQFF	TRBV9	TRBJ2-1
CASSYGGGYTF	TRBV28	TRBJ1-2
CASSYSWRGTRDEQYF	TRBV6-5	TRBJ2-7
CSAPMRGAYYEQYF	TRBV20-1	TRBJ2-7
CASSSRHKETGWSSGANVLTF	TRBV25-1	TRBJ2-6
CASSPTGRRTYTEAFF	TRBV6-4	TRBJ1-1
CASSEGGAEDTQYF	TRBV25-1	TRBJ2-3
CASSWKSPYEQYF	TRBV27	TRBJ2-7
CASSVSLGLTDTQYF	TRBV9	TRBJ2-3
CATSRAEASYNSPLHF	TRBV15	TRBJ1-6
CASSPDSRGRAFF	TRBV9	TRBJ1-1
CATSRDWTAEAFF	TRBV15	TRBJ1-1
CASSQEKGTNTGELFF	TRBV3-1	TRBJ2-2
CASRIGQGAQILNEKLFF	TRBV5-1	TRBJ1-4
CSVRFGTGGTGELFF	TRBV29-1	TRBJ2-2
CASSLGQGFNTGELFF	TRBV5-1	TRBJ2-2
CSARRQTDTQYF	TRBV20-1	TRBJ2-3
CASSYGKNEQYF	TRBV6-2/TRBV6-3	TRBJ2-7